This T cell receptor (beta chain) was retrieved from a study of T cell responses to AZD1222 COVID-19 vaccine. Generated by immunoSEQ multiplex PCR, the TCRdb table keeps only in-frame clones and is missing some. The profile shows some 180,000 clones, roughly 92% of them singletons. Overall study findings and caveats: Nearly half of unique spike-specific TCRs reportedly avoided B.1.351 and B.1.1.7 mutated regions. Spike was spanned by vaccine-associated CD4 TCRs, which were dominant at 160-218 and 743-854.

Remarks on this clone: Antigen specificity is unknown.

The TCR was taken from an adult who received the MenACWY meningococcal vaccine as a control. The source was peripheral blood, collected 28 days after the second dose of the MenACWY control vaccine.

The CDR3 region is CASSQDGTAGNTIYF. CDR3 in DNA: TGTGCCAGCAGCCAAGATGGGACAGCTGGAAACACCATATATTTT. This sequence joins TRBV3-1 (or the pseudogene TRBV3-2) and TRBJ1-3; 7 nucleotides match TRBD1. V lost 0 bases to trimming and J lost 2 bases; unmatched junction nucleotides: 1. Germline V gives CDR1 LGHDT, CDR2 YNNKEL (reference sequence). The CDR3 extends over 15 amino acids.